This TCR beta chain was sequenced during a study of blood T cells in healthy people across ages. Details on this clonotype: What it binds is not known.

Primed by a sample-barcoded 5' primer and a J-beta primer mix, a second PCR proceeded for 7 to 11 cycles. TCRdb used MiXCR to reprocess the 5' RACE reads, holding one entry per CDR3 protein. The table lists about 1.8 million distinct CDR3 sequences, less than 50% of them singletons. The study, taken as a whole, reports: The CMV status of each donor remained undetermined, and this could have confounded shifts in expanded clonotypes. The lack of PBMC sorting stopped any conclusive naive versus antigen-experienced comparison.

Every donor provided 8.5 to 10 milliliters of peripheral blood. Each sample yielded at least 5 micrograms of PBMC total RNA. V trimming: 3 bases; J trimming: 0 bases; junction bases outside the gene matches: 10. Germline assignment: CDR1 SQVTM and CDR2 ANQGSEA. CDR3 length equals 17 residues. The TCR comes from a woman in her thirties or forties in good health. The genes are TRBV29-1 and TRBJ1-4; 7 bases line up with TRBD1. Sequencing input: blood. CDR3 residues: CSVDPPGQIATNEKLFF. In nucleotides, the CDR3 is TGCAGCGTTGACCCTCCGGGACAGATCGCAACTAATGAAAAACTGTTTTTT.